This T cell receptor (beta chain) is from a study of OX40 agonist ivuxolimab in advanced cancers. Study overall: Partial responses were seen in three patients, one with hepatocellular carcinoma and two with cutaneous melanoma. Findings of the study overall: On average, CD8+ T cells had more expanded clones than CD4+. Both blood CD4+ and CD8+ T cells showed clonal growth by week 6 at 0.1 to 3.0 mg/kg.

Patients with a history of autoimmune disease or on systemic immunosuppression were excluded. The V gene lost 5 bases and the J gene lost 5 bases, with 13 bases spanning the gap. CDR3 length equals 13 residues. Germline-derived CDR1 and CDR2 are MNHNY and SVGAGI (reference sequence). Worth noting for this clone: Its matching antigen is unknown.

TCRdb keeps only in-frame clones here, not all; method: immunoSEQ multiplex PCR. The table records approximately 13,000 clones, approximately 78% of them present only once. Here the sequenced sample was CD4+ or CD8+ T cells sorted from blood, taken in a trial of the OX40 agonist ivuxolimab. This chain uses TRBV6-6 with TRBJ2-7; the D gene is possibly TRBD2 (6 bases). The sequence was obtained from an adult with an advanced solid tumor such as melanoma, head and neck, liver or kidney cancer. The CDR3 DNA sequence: TGTGCCAGCAGTGTATCACTAGCCGACGAGCAGTACTTC. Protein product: CASSVSLADEQYF.